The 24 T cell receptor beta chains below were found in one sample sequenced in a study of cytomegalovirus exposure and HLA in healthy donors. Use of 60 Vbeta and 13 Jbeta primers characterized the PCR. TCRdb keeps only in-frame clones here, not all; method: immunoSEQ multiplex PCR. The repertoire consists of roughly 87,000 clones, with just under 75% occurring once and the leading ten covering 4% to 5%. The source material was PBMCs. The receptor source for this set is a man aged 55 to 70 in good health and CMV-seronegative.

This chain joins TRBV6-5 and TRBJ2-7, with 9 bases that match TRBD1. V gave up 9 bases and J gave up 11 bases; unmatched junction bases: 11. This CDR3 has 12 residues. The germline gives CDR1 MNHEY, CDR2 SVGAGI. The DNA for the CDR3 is TGTGCCAGTCCGGGACAGGGAAAGGGAAAGTACTTC. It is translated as CASPGQGKGKYF.

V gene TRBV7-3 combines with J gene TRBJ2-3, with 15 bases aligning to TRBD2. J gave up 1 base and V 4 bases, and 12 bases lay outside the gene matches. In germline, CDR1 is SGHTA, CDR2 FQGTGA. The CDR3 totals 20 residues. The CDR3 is CASSWGPGLAGGPGTDTQYF. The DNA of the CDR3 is TGTGCCAGCAGCTGGGGGCCGGGACTAGCGGGGGGTCCAGGCACAGATACGCAGTATTTT.

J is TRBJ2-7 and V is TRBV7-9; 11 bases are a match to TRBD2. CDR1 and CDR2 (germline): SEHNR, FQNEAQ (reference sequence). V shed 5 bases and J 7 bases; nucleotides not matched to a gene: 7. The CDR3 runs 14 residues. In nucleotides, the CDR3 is TGTGCCAGCAGCCCGCCACTAGCGGGGGTTGAGCAGTACTTC. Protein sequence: CASSPPLAGVEQYF.

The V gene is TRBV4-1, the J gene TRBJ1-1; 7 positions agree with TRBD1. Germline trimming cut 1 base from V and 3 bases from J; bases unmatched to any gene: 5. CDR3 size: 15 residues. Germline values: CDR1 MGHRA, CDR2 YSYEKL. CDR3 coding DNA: TGCGCCAGCAGCCAAGCCCCCGACAGGGACACTGAAGCTTTCTTT. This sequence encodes CASSQAPDRDTEAFF.

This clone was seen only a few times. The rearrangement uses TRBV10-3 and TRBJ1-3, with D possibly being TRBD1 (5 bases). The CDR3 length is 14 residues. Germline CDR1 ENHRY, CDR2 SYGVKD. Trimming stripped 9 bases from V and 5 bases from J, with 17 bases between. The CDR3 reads CAIRQGGERNTIYF. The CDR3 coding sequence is TGTGCCATAAGGCAGGGTGGCGAAAGAAACACCATATATTTT.

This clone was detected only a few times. The CDR3 loop reads CASSRVGTGLNYGYTF. The DNA of the CDR3 is TGTGCCAGCAGCCGAGTGGGGACAGGGCTGAACTATGGCTACACCTTC. This chain joins TRBV7-9 and TRBJ1-2; 9 bases align to TRBD1. Germline trimming cut 5 bases from V and 2 bases from J; bases unmatched to any gene: 9. The CDR3 runs to 16 residues. Germline values: CDR1 SEHNR, CDR2 FQNEAQ (reference sequence).

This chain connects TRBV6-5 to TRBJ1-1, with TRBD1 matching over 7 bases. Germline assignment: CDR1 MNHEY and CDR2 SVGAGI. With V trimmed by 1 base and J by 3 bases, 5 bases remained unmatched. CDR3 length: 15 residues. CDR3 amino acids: CASSYWAGGDTEAFF. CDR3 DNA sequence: TGTGCCAGCAGTTACTGGGCAGGGGGTGACACTGAAGCTTTCTTT.

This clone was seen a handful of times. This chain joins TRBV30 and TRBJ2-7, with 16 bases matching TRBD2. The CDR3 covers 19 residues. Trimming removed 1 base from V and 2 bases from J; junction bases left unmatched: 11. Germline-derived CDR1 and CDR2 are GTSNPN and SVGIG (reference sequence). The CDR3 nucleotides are TGTGCCTGGAGTGGCTTTCTGGGACTAGCGGGGGGGCCGGCCTACGAGCAGTACTTC. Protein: CAWSGFLGLAGGPAYEQYF.

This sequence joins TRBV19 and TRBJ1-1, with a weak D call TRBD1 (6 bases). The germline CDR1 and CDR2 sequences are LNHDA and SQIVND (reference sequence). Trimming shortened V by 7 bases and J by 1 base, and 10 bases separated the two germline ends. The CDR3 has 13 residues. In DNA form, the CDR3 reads TGTGCCAGTATAGGGGGGGGGAACACTGAAGCTTTCTTT. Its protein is CASIGGGNTEAFF. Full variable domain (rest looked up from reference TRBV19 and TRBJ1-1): DGGITQSPKYLFRKEGQNVTLSCEQNLNHDAMYWYRQDPGQGLRLIYYSQIVNDFQKGDIAEGYSVSREKKESFPLTVTSAQKNPTAFYLCASIGGGNTEAFFGQGTRLTVV.

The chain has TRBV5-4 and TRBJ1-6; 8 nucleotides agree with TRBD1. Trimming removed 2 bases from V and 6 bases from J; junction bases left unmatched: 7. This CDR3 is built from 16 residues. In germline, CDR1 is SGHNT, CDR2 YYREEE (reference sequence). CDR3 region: CASSLHPGQVNSPLHF. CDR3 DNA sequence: TGTGCCAGCAGCTTACATCCGGGACAGGTTAATTCACCCCTCCACTTT.

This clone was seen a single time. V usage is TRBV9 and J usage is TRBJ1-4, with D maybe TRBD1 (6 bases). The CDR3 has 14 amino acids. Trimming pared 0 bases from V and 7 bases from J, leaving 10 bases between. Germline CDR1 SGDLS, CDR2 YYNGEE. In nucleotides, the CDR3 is TGTGCCAGCAGCGTAGGAGGGACAAGTGAAAAACTGTTTTTT. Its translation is CASSVGGTSEKLFF. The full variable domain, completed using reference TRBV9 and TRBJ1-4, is DSGVTQTPKHLITATGQRVTLRCSPRSGDLSVYWYQQSLDQGLQFLIQYYNGEERAKGNILERFSAQQFPDLHSELNLSSLELGDSALYFCASSVGGTSEKLFFGSGTQLSVL.

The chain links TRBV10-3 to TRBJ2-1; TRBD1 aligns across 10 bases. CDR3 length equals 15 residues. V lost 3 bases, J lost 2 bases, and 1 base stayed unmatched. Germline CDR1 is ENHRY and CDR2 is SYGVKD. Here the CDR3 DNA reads TGTGCCATCAGTGAAGACAGGGGGCCCTACAATGAGCAGTTCTTC. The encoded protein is CAISEDRGPYNEQFF.

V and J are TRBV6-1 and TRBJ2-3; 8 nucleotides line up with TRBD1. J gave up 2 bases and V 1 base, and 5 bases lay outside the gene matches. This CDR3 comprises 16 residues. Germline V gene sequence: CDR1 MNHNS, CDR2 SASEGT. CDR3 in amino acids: CASSEGDRYYTDTQYF. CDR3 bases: TGTGCCAGCAGTGAAGGGGACAGGTATTACACAGATACGCAGTATTTT.

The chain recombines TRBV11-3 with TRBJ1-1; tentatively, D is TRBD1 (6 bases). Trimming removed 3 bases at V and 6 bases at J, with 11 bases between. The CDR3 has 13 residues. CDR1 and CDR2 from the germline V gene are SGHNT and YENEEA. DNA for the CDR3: TGTGCCAGCAGCTTCCAGACAGGCGCTGAAGCTTTCTTT. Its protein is CASSFQTGAEAFF. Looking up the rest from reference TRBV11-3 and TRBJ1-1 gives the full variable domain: EAGVVQSPRYKIIEKKQPVAFWCNPISGHNTLYWYLQNLGQGPELLIRYENEEAVDDSQLPKDRFSAERLKGVDSTLKIQPAELGDSAVYLCASSFQTGAEAFFGQGTRLTVV.

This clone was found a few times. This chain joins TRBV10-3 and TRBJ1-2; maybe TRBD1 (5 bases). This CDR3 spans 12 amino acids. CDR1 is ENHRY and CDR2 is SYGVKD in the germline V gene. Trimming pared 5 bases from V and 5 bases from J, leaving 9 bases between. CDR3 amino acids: CAISSDMYGYTF. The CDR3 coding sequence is TGTGCCATCAGTTCGGACATGTATGGCTACACCTTC.

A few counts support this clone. The CDR3 sequence: CASTQRRTGNTEAFF. The CDR3 nucleotides are TGTGCCAGCACCCAAAGACGGACAGGGAACACTGAAGCTTTCTTT. The chain joins TRBV6-5 to TRBJ1-1, with 7 bases aligning to TRBD1. The CDR3 is made up of 15 amino acids. V shed 7 bases and J 1 base; nucleotides not matched to a gene: 9. Per the germline V gene, CDR1 is MNHEY and CDR2 is SVGAGI.

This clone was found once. The CDR3: CASIGATGMNTEAFF. The CDR3 nucleotides are TGTGCCAGCATTGGGGCCACAGGGATGAACACTGAAGCTTTCTTT. V and J are TRBV25-1 and TRBJ1-1; TRBD1 is a possible D gene (6 bases). Germline V gene sequence: CDR1 MGHDK, CDR2 SYGVNS. This CDR3 contains 15 residues. V lost 7 bases to trimming and J lost 0 bases, with 15 bases between them. Full variable domain (outside the CDR3, taken from reference TRBV25-1 and TRBJ1-1): EADIYQTPRYLVIGTGKKITLECSQTMGHDKMYWYQQDPGMELHLIHYSYGVNSTEKGDLSSESTVSRIRTEHFPLTLESARPSHTSQYLCASIGATGMNTEAFFGQGTRLTVV.

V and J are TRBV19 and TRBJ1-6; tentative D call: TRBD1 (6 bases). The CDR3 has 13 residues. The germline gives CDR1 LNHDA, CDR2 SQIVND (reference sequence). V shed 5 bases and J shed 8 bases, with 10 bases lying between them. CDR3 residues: CASSSGVDSPLHF. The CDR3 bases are TGTGCCAGTAGTTCAGGGGTGGATTCACCCCTCCACTTT.

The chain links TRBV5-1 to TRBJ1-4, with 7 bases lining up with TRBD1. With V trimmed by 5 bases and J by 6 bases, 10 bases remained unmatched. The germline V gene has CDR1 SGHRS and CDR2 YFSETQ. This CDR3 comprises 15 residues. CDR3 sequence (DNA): TGCGCCAGCAGATACGGGACAGTTAATGATGAAAAACTGTTTTTT. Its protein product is CASRYGTVNDEKLFF.

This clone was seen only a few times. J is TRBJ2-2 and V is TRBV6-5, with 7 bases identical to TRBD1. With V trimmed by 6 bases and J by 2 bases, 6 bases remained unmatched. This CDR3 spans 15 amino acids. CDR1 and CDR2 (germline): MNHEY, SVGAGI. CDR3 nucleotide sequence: TGTGCCAGCAGCAGACAGGGACACAACACCGGGGAGCTGTTTTTT. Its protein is CASSRQGHNTGELFF.

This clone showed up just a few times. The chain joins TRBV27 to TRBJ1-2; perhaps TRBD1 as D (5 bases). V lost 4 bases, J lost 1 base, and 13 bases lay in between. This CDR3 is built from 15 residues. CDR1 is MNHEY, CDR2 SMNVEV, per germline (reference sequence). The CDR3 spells CASSSLHDSNYGYTF. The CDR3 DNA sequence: TGTGCCAGCAGTTCCCTCCATGACAGTAACTATGGCTACACCTTC.

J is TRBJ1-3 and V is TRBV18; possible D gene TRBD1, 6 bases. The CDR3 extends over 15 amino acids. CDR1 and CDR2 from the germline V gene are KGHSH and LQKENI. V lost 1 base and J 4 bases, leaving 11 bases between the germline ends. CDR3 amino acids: CASSPQGGLGNTIYF. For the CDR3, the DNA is TGTGCCAGCTCACCACAGGGGGGGCTCGGAAACACCATATATTTT.

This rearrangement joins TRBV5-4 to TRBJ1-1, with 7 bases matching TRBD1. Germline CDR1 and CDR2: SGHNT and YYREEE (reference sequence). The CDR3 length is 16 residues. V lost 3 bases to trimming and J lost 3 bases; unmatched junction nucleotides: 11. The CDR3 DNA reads TGTGCCAGCAGCTCCCGACAGGGAAATTTGGACACTGAAGCTTTCTTT. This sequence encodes CASSSRQGNLDTEAFF.

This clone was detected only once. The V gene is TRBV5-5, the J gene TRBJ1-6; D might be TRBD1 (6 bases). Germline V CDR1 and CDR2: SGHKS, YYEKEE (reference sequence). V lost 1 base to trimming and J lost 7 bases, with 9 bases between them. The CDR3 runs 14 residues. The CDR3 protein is CASSLWGRNSPLHF. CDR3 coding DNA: TGTGCCAGCAGCTTGTGGGGGCGAAATTCACCCCTCCACTTT.